This TCR beta chain stems from a study of cytomegalovirus exposure and HLA in healthy donors (dated 2017 in TCRdb). For the wider study: An earlier analysis of around 600 of the donors reported 250 to 350 Gb of sequence data and some 100 million unique TCR beta sequences from about 200 million T cells. Four or five DR-DQ haplotypes were handled as single units for association and clustering, since linkage in the cohort was strong. Rather than drawing on any new phenotypic data, the later analysis identified candidate immune exposures from TCR beta sequences and the way those sequences occurred across donors. In a later analysis, previously published TCR beta repertoires from 666 donors were re-analyzed and high-resolution HLA genotyping was added so that TCR occurrence patterns could be studied. The genetic ancestry cluster associated with self-reported Caucasian donors included 80% to 90% of the approximately 410 genotyped donors. The number of donors typed differed by locus, with 629-630 for A, B, C, DRB1 and DQB1, approximately 500 for DQA1, over 600 for DPA1, and some 440 for DPB1. The study aimed to test whether signatures of past pathogen exposure could be identified by cataloging public T cell receptors. An earlier analysis of some 600 of the donors applied high-throughput TCR beta sequencing to assess whether each TCR beta V gene segment acted as functional or pseudogenic. To predict cytomegalovirus infection status, the study brought together high-throughput TCR immunosequencing, statistical association of individual TCRs with disease status, and machine learning. In a later genetic analysis, genome-wide SNP genotypes for about 55% of the roughly 700 donors were used, and that subset was treated as a discovery cohort. HLA typing covered class I and class II loci at four-digit resolution. Donor age, sex, ethnicity and CMV serostatus were compiled together with the repertoire data. In addition to the first cohort of several hundred subjects, a separate validation cohort of approximately 110 different subjects was used. An early release covering 500 to 750 HLA-typed donors comprised approximately 300 gigabases of sequencing data and approximately 85 million unique TCR sequences. Across around 400 genotyped donors of the cohort, an average of roughly 230,000 unique TCR beta nucleotide sequences per donor were sequenced, and around 20% of those sequences were non-productive. Using immunosequencing, the study profiled T cell repertoires from fewer than 850 subjects and related those repertoires to cytomegalovirus serostatus. Every discovery cohort repertoire had been produced on one sequencing platform. Broad study findings and their caveats: A further reported finding was that TCR beta sequences accurately predicted the HLA-A and HLA-B alleles for most subjects in the first cohort. V-gene and J-gene trimming of TCR beta chains was associated with a missense DCLRE1C variant in a later genetic analysis, and the association was replicated in an independent cohort. Only TCR beta chains were sequenced in this cohort, and the absence of alpha or paired-chain data limited detectable features. Compared with the roughly 670-donor mean, donors in an Asian-associated ancestry cluster had fewer N-insertions in productive TCRs, according to a later genetic analysis. Linkage disequilibrium might explain the correlated functional status among segregating V segments, but an unknown experimental factor could not be excluded. In an earlier analysis of about 600 of the donors, most TCR beta V segments appeared in productive rearrangements about 87% or about 30% of the time, broadly matching IMGT annotations. A total of 164 TCR beta chains were listed by the study as associated with cytomegalovirus. In a later analysis, HLA-associated TCR beta chains showed more clonal expansion and lower generation probabilities than non-associated chains that were equally common. A few of the identified cytomegalovirus-associated TCR beta chains were confirmed in vitro to be specific for cytomegalovirus antigens. For the cohort, immune exposure information was limited to CMV serostatus. According to a later analysis, TCR association rates differed among HLA loci, with DRB1 alleles showing the most associated TCRs and HLA-C alleles showing the fewest. In a later analysis, most CMV-associated TCR beta chains were found to appear HLA-restricted, with HLA associations seemingly driven largely by CMV exposure. The authors suggested that the approach could potentially be extended to other disease states and immunological phenotypes. While some public TCRs were present in many individuals, most TCR sequences turned up only very rarely across donors. Because HLA typing was unavailable for some donors at each locus, only the typed subset was used in association tests. Roughly 15 rarely observed V segments, including chromosome 9 orphons, were excluded from the earlier analysis of about 610 of the donors because counts were too low. Specific HLA alleles were associated with roughly 16,000 TCR beta sequences at a false discovery rate of 0.05 in a later analysis. Presence/absence analyses assumed roughly uniform sequencing depth across donors, an assumption that may not hold. The sequencing pipeline was judged likely to have produced a cluster of highly shared sequence variants as a technical artifact. A later analysis reported that several top co-occurrence clusters appeared linked to parvovirus B19, influenza, CMV and Epstein-Barr virus. Assigning TCR associations to individual alleles was difficult when HLA alleles, especially DR and DQ, strongly co-occurred. The classifier was reported to diagnose cytomegalovirus status with high specificity and sensitivity in both the original cohort and the validation cohort.

Library preparation was by the immunoSEQ multiplex PCR assay. For the multiplex PCR, a mixture combining 60 forward primers for TCR Vbeta segments and 13 reverse primers for TCR Jbeta segments was used. A multiplex PCR assay on genomic DNA amplified the CDR3 region of rearranged TCR beta genes. Amplified TCR beta libraries were sequenced as 87-base-pair reads on the Illumina HiSeq System. Under the source paper's analysis protocol: A later analysis tallied tens of millions of unique TCR beta chains across the 550 to 850 repertoires, and about 10 million of those chains were shared by two or more donors. A nearest-neighbor algorithm error-corrected the raw reads and collapsed the reads into unique sequences, merging closely related sequences to remove PCR and sequencing errors. CDR3 sequences were aligned to IMGT reference sequences to assign V, D and J gene segments. For a sequence to be retained, at least a six-nucleotide match to both a V gene segment and a J gene segment was required. Rearrangements were called productive when the CDR3 lacked stop codons and stayed in frame with V and J; all others were non-productive. Following IMGT convention, CDR3 was defined as the stretch from the second conserved V-encoded cysteine up to the conserved J-encoded phenylalanine. In an earlier analysis of just under 600 of the donors, sequences lacking an unambiguous match to a single V gene segment were excluded. In an earlier analysis of a few hundred of the donors, V segments were called functional above 56.7% productive rearrangements and were called segregating when the between-donor standard deviation exceeded 5%. A statistical classification framework was developed to diagnose cytomegalovirus status using the catalog of TCR beta chain sequences. In a later analysis, TCR nucleotide sequences were compared against IMGT/GENE-DB human TR gene sequences so that V and J genes could be assigned. The TCRdist pipeline was used in a later analysis to assign CDR3 sequences and most-parsimonious VDJ recombination scenarios. In a later analysis, each TCR beta chain was defined by its CDR3 amino acid sequence together with its V-gene family, and reads lacking a unique V-gene family were excluded. As a way to deal with suspected cross-contamination and a sequencing artifact, a later analysis dropped approximately 570 nucleotide sequences that were highly shared and had low generation probability. In a later analysis, a clonal expansion index for each public chain was calculated from normalized within-repertoire ranks of inferred template counts. In a later analysis, generation probabilities were computed with a VDJ recombination model fitted to out-of-frame rearrangements, and the resulting probabilities were checked against IGoR. Hypergeometric tests were used in a later analysis to score TCR-TCR, TCR-HLA and TCR-CMV co-occurrence, with a repertoire-size bias correction applied to the TCR pairs. In a later analysis, false discovery rates were estimated by permuting HLA or CMV assignments 20 times. In a later analysis, co-occurring TCRs were grouped using DBSCAN, and TCRdist sequence similarity was added for clustering within HLA-allele-positive subsets. For co-occurrence clustering, repertoires with fewer than 30,000 or more than 120,000 public chains were excluded, along with five repertoires with anomalous nucleotide sharing. Not all clones reach the TCRdb copy of this immuneACCESS table, which keeps in-frame sequences only. Checked studies attribute under half of the gap to unresolved V genes and leave the rest unexplained. V, J and clone size are those of that table, while D and trimming were read from the DNA. Here the sample has around 150,000 clones; about 65% occur a single time. Under 3.5% of the sample lies in the top ten.

The cohort comprised 666 healthy bone marrow donors. Cohort members were all nominally healthy when sampled, although unrecorded immune exposures were likely present. The donor was CMV seronegative and belonged to the group of approximately 320 seronegative cohort members. A peripheral blood sample was provided by each donor, and peripheral blood mononuclear cells were used for TCR beta sequencing. The Qiagen DNeasy Blood Extraction Kit was used to extract genomic DNA from the blood cell samples. On this clone: What this receptor recognizes is not known. No much larger clone exists at a distance of one base, and base qualities are not known.

The source of this sequence is a woman in her twenties or thirties in good health and CMV-seronegative. Sequencing input: PBMCs.

The CDR3 corresponds to CASSAGWYNEQFF. In nucleotide form, the sequence is TGTGCCAGTAGCGCCGGGTGGTACAATGAGCAGTTCTTC. The V and J genes are TRBV19 and TRBJ2-1, with an unclear D gene assignment. The germline V gene (reference sequence) supplies CDR1 LNHDA and CDR2 SQIVND. V and J lose 6 bases and 4 bases, and a span of 10 bases separates them. Reading from cysteine to phenylalanine, the CDR3 counts 13 amino acids. Only CDR3 DNA remains: 39 bases, in frame from the first base.